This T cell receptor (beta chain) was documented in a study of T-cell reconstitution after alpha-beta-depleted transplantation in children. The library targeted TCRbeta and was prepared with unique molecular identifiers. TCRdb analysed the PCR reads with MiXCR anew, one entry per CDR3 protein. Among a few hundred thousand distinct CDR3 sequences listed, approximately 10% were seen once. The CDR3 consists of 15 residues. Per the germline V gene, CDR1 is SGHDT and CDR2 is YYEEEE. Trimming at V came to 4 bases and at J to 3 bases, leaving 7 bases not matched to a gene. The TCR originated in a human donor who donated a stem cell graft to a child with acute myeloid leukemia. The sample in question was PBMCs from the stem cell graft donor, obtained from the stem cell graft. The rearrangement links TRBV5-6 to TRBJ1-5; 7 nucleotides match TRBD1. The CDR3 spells CASSPQGVSNQPQHF. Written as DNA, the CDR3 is TGTGCCAGCAGCCCGCAGGGGGTCTCCAATCAGCCCCAGCATTTT.